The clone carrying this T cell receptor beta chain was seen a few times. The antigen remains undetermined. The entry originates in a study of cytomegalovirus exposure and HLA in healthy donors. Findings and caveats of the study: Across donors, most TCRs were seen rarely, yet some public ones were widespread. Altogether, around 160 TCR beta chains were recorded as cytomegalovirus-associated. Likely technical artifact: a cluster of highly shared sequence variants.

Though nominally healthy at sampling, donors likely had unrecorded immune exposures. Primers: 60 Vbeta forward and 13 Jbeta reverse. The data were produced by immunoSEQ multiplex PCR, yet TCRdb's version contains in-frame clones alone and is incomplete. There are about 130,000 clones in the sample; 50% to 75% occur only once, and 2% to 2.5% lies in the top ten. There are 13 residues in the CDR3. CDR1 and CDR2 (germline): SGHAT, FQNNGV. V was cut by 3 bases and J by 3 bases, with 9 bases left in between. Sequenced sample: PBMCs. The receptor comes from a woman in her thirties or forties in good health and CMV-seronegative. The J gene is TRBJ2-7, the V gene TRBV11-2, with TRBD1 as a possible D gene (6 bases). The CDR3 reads CASSFGQRYEQYF. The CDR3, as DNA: TGTGCCAGCAGCTTTGGACAGCGCTACGAGCAGTACTTC. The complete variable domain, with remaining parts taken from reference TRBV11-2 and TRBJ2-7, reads EAGVAQSPRYKIIEKRQSVAFWCNPISGHATLYWYQQILGQGPKLLIQFQNNGVVDDSQLPKDRFSAERLKGVDSTLKIQPAKLEDSAVYLCASSFGQRYEQYFGPGTRLTVT.